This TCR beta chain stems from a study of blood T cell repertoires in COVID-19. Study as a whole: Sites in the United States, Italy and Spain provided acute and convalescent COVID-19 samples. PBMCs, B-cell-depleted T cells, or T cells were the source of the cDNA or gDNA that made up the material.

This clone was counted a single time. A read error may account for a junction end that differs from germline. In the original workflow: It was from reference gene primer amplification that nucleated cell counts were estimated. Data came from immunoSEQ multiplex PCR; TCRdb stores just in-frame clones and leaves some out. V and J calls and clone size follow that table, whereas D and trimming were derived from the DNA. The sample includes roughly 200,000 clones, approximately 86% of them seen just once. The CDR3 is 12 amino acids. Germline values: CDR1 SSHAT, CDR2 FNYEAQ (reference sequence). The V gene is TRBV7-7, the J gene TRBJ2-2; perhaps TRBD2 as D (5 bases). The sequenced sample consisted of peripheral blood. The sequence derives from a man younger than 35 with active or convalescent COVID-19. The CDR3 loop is CASSSSLGELFF. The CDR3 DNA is TGTGCTAGCAGCTCTAGCCTCGGGGAGCTGTTTTTT.